The rows below give T cell receptor beta chains drawn from one sample of a study of OX40 agonist ivuxolimab in advanced cancers. Clones were sequenced by immunoSEQ multiplex PCR, and TCRdb holds only the in-frame ones, with some missing. The table records 60,000 to 100,000 clones, around 94% of them present only once. The sample here was CD4+ or CD8+ T cells sorted from blood, taken in a trial of the OX40 agonist ivuxolimab. The source of these receptors is an adult with an advanced solid tumor such as melanoma, head and neck, liver or kidney cancer. CDR3s include the opening cysteine and the closing phenylalanine or tryptophan. Each record gives: CDR3 protein, V gene.

CDR3 protein: CASSSFETQYF; V gene: TRBV27
CDR3 protein: CASSVTLAGAYNEQFF; V gene: TRBV9
CDR3 protein: CASSSPFQETQYF; V gene: TRBV7-6
CDR3 protein: CASSKTGRTANYGYTF; V gene: TRBV5-4
CDR3 protein: CAWSSETGELFF; V gene: TRBV28
CDR3 protein: CASSQDPGQGETQYF; V gene: TRBV4-3
CDR3 protein: CASSLSEGGPIYGYTF; V gene: TRBV27
CDR3 protein: CASSSGQVTLGGYEQYF; V gene: TRBV5-5
CDR3 protein: CASSSLAEGPYEQYF; V gene: TRBV5-1
CDR3 protein: CAALAGSEAFF; V gene: TRBV6-5
CDR3 protein: CASSLFMQVGTDTQYF; V gene: TRBV27
CDR3 protein: CASSLGDSSYNEQFF; V gene: TRBV5-1
CDR3 protein: CASSPETGRWASYEQYF; V gene: TRBV7-9
CDR3 protein: CASSPSGGYYGYTF; V gene: TRBV19
CDR3 protein: CASSYEVGAYEQYF; V gene: TRBV6-6
CDR3 protein: CASSLESGYTTYEQYF; V gene: TRBV7-4
CDR3 protein: CASTREGIGGGNTIYF; V gene: TRBV19
CDR3 protein: CATSSRGGTGFYGYTF; V gene: TRBV15
CDR3 protein: CASSFSTGGTDTQYF; V gene: TRBV7-9
CDR3 protein: CASSLVGEYSGNTIYF; V gene: TRBV7-9
CDR3 protein: CASKVGGTDTQYF; V gene: TRBV19
CDR3 protein: CSVERRESEGYTF; V gene: TRBV29-1
CDR3 protein: CASSFTLAPTAGTGELFF; V gene: TRBV27
CDR3 protein: CATAGGWVREKLFF; V gene: TRBV6-6
CDR3 protein: CASSNLQGYEQYF; V gene: TRBV27
CDR3 protein: CASSLSVGGTGELFF; V gene: TRBV27
CDR3 protein: CASSYSRGSGYTF; V gene: TRBV6-5
CDR3 protein: CASSQDRTGNEKLFF; V gene: TRBV14
CDR3 protein: CASSYARGGTDTQYF; V gene: TRBV6-5
CDR3 protein: CASSFKNSNQPQHF; V gene: TRBV27
CDR3 protein: CASSFGITDTQYF; V gene: TRBV7-8
CDR3 protein: CASSEGIYNEQFF; V gene: TRBV19
CDR3 protein: CSVALSAGAVHSQETQYF; V gene: TRBV29-1
CDR3 protein: CASSGTGGGSLWEQYF; V gene: TRBV7-9
CDR3 protein: CASSLGGRGNEQFF; V gene: TRBV5-6
CDR3 protein: CASSLTGGPADTQYF; V gene: TRBV7-6
CDR3 protein: CASSAGTGDEQYF; V gene: TRBV9
CDR3 protein: CASSLAHQETQYF; V gene: TRBV5-1
CDR3 protein: CASSTQLTGMNEQYF; V gene: TRBV7-9
CDR3 protein: CASSFIGQPQHF; V gene: TRBV5-6
CDR3 protein: CASSEGTGGRSPLHF; V gene: TRBV25-1
CDR3 protein: CASSLNRGYEQYF; V gene: TRBV27
CDR3 protein: CASSMGRDRDPMNTEAFF; V gene: TRBV9
CDR3 protein: CASSLGGPYEWYF; V gene: TRBV7-9
CDR3 protein: CASSSSALGGGWRYEQYF; V gene: TRBV7-2
CDR3 protein: CASSEYRVRGNTIYF; V gene: TRBV10-1
CDR3 protein: CASSADASSYGYTF; V gene: TRBV27
CDR3 protein: CASSEQRQGPSYEQYF; V gene: TRBV6-1
CDR3 protein: CASSLKAGPGELFF; V gene: TRBV27
CDR3 protein: CASSQKTGMNTEAFF; V gene: TRBV7-2
CDR3 protein: CASSLARREETEAFF; V gene: TRBV5-1
CDR3 protein: CASSLPYRGDTEAFF; V gene: TRBV28
CDR3 protein: CASSQDAGAYKEQFF; V gene: TRBV4-2
CDR3 protein: CASSLAAPGELFF; V gene: TRBV7-9
CDR3 protein: CASTVLPYSPLHF; V gene: TRBV19
CDR3 protein: CASSSQQGLNTEAFF; V gene: TRBV7-9
CDR3 protein: CASSYSLGTEAFF; V gene: TRBV6-6